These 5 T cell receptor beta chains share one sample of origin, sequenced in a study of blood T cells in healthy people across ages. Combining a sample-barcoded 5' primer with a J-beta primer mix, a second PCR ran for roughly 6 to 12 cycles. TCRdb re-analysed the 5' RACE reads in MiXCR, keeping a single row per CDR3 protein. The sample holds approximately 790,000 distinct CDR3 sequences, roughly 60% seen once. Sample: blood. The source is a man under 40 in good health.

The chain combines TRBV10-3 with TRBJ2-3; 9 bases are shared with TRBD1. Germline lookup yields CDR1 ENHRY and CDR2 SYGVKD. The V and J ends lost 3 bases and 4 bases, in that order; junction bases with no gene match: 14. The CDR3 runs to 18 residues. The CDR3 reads CAISDGGTGISSADTQYF. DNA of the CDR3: TGTGCCATCAGTGACGGGGGGACAGGGATTTCTAGTGCAGATACGCAGTATTTT.

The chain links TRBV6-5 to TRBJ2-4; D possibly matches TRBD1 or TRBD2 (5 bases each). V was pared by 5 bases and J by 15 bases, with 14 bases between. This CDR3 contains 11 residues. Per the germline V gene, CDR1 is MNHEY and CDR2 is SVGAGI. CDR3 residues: CASSRQGERYF. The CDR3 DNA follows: TGTGCCAGCAGTCGCCAAGGGGAGCGGTACTTC.

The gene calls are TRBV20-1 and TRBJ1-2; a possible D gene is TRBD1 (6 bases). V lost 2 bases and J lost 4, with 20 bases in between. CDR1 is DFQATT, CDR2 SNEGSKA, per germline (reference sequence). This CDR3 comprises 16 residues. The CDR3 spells CSARPVKSDSLYGYTF. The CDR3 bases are TGCAGTGCTAGACCCGTCAAATCGGACAGCCTCTATGGCTACACCTTC.

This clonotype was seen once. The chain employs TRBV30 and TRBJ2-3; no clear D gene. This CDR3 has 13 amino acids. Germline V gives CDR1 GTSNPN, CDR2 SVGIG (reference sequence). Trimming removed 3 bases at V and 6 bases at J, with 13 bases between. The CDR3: CAWSLPWGDTQYF. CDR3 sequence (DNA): TGTGCCTGGAGCCTACCGTGGGGTGATACGCAGTATTTT.

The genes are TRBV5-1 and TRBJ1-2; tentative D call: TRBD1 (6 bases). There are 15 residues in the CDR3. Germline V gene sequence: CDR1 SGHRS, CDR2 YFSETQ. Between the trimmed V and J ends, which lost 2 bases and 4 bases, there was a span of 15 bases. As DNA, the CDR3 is TGCGCCAGCAGCTTAAGTGCGCAGGGGAGCTATGGCTACACCTTC. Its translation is CASSLSAQGSYGYTF.